This entry is about one T cell receptor (beta chain). Antigen unknown. The CDR3 has 14 amino acids. CDR1 is WSHSY and CDR2 is SAAADI in the germline V gene. The trim removed 5 bases at V and 5 bases at J, leaving 4 bases unmatched. Only in-frame clones appear in the TCRdb table, and some are missing; sequencing was by immunoSEQ multiplex PCR. In the table there are 20,000 or so clones, about 85% of which are singletons. The data stem from a study of a mutant IDH1 vaccine in newly diagnosed glioma. Across the whole study: Among treated patients, approximately 60% were male and roughly 38% female, and mean age was 40.4 years. Findings of the study overall: Seemingly, top peripheral T cell clonotype changes bore no relation to pseudoprogression.

Time point defined: baseline, week 1 (first vaccination visit). Described treatment: pre-vaccination baseline after standard-of-care therapy. This sample comprised PBMCs, obtained from a glioma patient treated with radiotherapy, temozolomide or both. This clonotype was sampled from a man between 40 and 49 years old with glioma. This chain joins TRBV10-2 and TRBJ1-5; 9 bases match TRBD1. CDR3 amino acids: CASSPDRGYQPQHF. DNA for the CDR3: TGCGCCAGCAGTCCAGACAGGGGGTATCAGCCCCAGCATTTT.